This T cell receptor (beta chain) appears in the sequencing data of a study of T cell responses to AZD1222 COVID-19 vaccine (dated by TCRdb to the early 2020s). Looking at the study overall: TCR sequencing covered over 230 trial participants: 207 given two doses of AZD1222 and 26 given two doses of MenACWY control vaccine. Trial participants were enrolled by age into 18-55, 56-69 and 70-plus year subgroups, with roughly 160, 29 and 62 TCR-sequenced participants respectively.

The CDR3 regions of human TCRbeta chains were subjected to immunosequencing. The paper's processing steps were these. Repertoire TCRs were matched against a reference library of SARS-CoV-2-specific TCRs generated with the MIRA antigen-specificity platform. Breadth was defined as the fraction of unique TCRs that were SARS-CoV-2-associated. Depth was defined as the fraction of total T cells that were SARS-CoV-2-associated. Using the MIRA data, every spike-specific TCR was mapped to the spike region that the TCR reacted to and assigned to either a CD4 or a CD8 class. Log10-transformed breadth and depth values were compared by one-way ANOVA with Sidak's multiple comparisons tests. The table comes from immuneACCESS by way of TCRdb, which keeps in-frame sequences with V and J called. Part of the clones is missing from these tables; in studies checked, under half for an unresolved V gene and the rest for unknown reasons. Clonal size and the V and J genes are those of that table, whereas D and trimming came from the DNA. Counted in this sample were approximately 160,000 clones; around 90% of them appeared once. The top ten clones comprise approximately 0.98% of the sample.

The time point label here, explained by the study, means: about 28 days (+/-7) after the second vaccine dose. AZD1222 recipients given second doses at about 4 weeks or at about 12 weeks were pooled, since spike-specific TCR depth and breadth were not found to differ between the two schedules. Vaccinee samples were obtained from the UK trials COV001 and COV002, which included a single-blind randomized controlled phase 2/3 trial of AZD1222 (ChAdOx1 nCoV-19) in healthy adults. For TCRbeta chain sequencing, PBMC samples from trial participants were taken at day 0 and at day 28 after the second dose. Spanning cysteine to phenylalanine, the CDR3 consists of 16 amino acids. Of all the DNA, just the CDR3 is kept, 48 bases in frame from base 1. The germline V gene (reference sequence) yields LNHDA for CDR1 and SQIVND for CDR2. V has 5 bases trimmed and J has 3 bases trimmed; junction bases matching no gene number 6.

Note on this clone: Which antigen it targets is not known. The input lacks base qualities; no much larger clone sits a single base away.

Broad study findings and their caveats: The vaccine-associated CD4 TCRs covered the entire spike protein, and the dominant responses fell in regions 160-218 and 743-854. The 56-69-year group was small, and its depth increase did not reach significance, likely because of low power. Participants were mostly white British, with more females than males. The authors suggested clonal diversity may have been underestimated. Because no day 14 peak-response samples were available, repertoires were characterized only after the peak T cell response. Only 5 to 7 AZD1222 recipients were SARS-CoV-2 seropositive at baseline, limiting conclusions about previously exposed vaccinees. Spike-specific TCR breadth and depth rose significantly after two AZD1222 doses compared with day 0 and with MenACWY recipients. Reportedly, close to half of the unique spike-specific TCRs recognized epitopes lying outside the regions that are mutated in the B.1.351 and B.1.1.7 variants.

The V and J segments used are TRBV19 and TRBJ1-4; TRBD1 matches 10 bases in the middle. The clonotype comes from an adult who received the AZD1222 COVID-19 vaccine. Sequencing was performed on peripheral blood, taken 28 days after the second AZD1222 dose. The CDR3 protein is CASSRTGGQANEKLFF. The DNA is TGTGCCAGTAGTCGGACAGGGGGTCAGGCTAATGAAAAACTGTTTTTT.